The 6 T cell receptor beta chains below were found in one sample sequenced in a study of cytomegalovirus exposure and HLA in healthy donors. A multiplex PCR was run with 60 Vbeta primers and 13 Jbeta primers. Using immunoSEQ multiplex PCR, the repertoire was profiled, and TCRdb retains in-frame clones only, with some absent. This table holds approximately 140,000 clones, 75% to 85% found once. Sequencing was performed on PBMCs. The origin of the receptors is a middle-aged woman in good health and CMV-seropositive.

This clone has just one count. It is likely a read error, because the conserved phenylalanine at the end of the CDR3 is missing. This chain connects TRBV2 to TRBJ1-2; D unclear. V lost 4 bases, J lost 2 bases, and 8 bases lay in between. CDR3 size: 13 residues. Germline V gene sequence: CDR1 SNHLY, CDR2 FYNNEI. CDR3 DNA sequence: TGTGCCAGCAGTGCGGCGGGGAACTATGGCTACACCTCC. Protein product: CASSAAGNYGYTS.

The chain recombines TRBV18 with TRBJ1-1; D call uncertain. The length of the CDR3 is 14 residues. CDR1 and CDR2 from the germline V gene are KGHSH and LQKENI. Deletions cut 5 bases from V and 1 base from J, with 11 bases between. CDR3 loop: CASSVRGANTEAFF. In DNA form, the CDR3 reads TGTGCCAGCTCAGTACGGGGAGCGAACACTGAAGCTTTCTTT.

The V gene is TRBV7-3, the J gene TRBJ2-5, with D perhaps matching TRBD2 (7 bases). Trimming took 2 bases from V and 5 from J, leaving 18 bases between them. CDR1 SGHTA and CDR2 FQGTGA come from the germline V gene. The CDR3 is made up of 16 amino acids. In DNA form, the CDR3 reads TGTGCCAGCAGCTTAGCTGGTGGGGGGGCCGTTGAGACCCAGTACTTC. This codes for CASSLAGGGAVETQYF.

The CDR3 here is CASSVVGDAGNTIYF. The CDR3 bases are TGTGCCAGCAGCGTAGTAGGGGATGCTGGAAACACCATATATTTT. The rearrangement joins TRBV9 to TRBJ1-3; D may be TRBD1 (5 bases). V shed 0 bases and J shed 2 bases, with 9 bases lying between them. Germline CDR1 is SGDLS and CDR2 is YYNGEE. There are 15 residues in the CDR3.

This chain connects TRBV29-1 to TRBJ2-2, with 7 bases matching TRBD1. Germline-derived CDR1 and CDR2 are SQVTM and ANQGSEA. This CDR3 spans 17 amino acids. V gave up 0 bases and J gave up 3 bases; unmatched junction bases: 10. In DNA, the CDR3 is TGCAGCGTTGAAGAAGGAGGACAGGCCGGGTACACCGGGGAGCTGTTTTTT. Translation: CSVEEGGQAGYTGELFF.

The chain uses TRBV23-1 and TRBJ1-1; the D gene is possibly TRBD1 (5 bases). TRBV23-1 is known as an ORF, though its function is uncertain. Deletions cut 6 bases from V and 2 bases from J, with 13 bases between. This CDR3 is built from 14 residues. The CDR3 DNA is TGCGCCAGCAGCACAAAAAGGGGAAACACTGAAGCTTTCTTT. Its protein product is CASSTKRGNTEAFF.